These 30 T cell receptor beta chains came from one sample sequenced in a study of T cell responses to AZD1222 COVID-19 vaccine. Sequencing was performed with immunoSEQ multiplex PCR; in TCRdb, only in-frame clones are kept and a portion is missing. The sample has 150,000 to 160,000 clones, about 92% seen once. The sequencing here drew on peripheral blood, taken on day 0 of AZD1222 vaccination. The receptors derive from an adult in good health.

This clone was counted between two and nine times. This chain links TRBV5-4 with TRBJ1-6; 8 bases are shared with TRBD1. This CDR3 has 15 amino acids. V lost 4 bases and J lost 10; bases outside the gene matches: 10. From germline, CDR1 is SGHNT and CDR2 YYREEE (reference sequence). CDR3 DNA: TGTGCCAGCAGCGAAGGACAGGGAGGGTTATCACCCCTCCACTTT. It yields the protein CASSEGQGGLSPLHF.

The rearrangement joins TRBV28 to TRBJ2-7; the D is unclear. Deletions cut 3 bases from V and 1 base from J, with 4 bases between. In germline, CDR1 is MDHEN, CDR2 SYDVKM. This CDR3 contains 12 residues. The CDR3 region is CASSLGSYEQYF. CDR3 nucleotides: TGTGCCAGCAGTTTGGGGTCCTACGAGCAGTACTTC. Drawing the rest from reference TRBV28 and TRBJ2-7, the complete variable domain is DVKVTQSSRYLVKRTGEKVFLECVQDMDHENMFWYRQDPGLGLRLIYFSYDVKMKEKGDIPEGYSVSREKKERFSLILESASTNQTSMYLCASSLGSYEQYFGPGTRLTVT.

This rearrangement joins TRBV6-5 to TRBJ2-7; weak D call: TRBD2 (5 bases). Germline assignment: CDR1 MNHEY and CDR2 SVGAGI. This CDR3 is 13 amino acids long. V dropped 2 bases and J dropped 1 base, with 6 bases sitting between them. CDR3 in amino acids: CASSYIASYEQYF. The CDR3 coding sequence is TGTGCCAGCAGTTACATAGCGTCCTACGAGCAGTACTTC.

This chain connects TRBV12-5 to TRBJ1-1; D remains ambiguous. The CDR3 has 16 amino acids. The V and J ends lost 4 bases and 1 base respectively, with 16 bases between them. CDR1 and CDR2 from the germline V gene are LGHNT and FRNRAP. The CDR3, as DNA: TGTGCTAGTGGTTCCCCGAATAGTCGGGGGAACACTGAAGCTTTCTTT. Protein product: CASGSPNSRGNTEAFF.

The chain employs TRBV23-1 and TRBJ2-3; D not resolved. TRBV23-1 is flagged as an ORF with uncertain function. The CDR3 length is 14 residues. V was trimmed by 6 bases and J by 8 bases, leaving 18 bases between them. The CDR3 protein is CASSTPSGTRTQYF. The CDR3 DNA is TGCGCCAGCAGCACTCCCTCGGGCACACGTACGCAGTATTTT.

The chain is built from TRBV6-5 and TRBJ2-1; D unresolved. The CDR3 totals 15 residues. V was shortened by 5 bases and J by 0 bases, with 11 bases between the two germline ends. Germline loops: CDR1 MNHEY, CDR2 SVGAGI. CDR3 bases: TGTGCCAGCAGTACGACACGGAGCTCCTACAATGAGCAGTTCTTC. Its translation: CASSTTRSSYNEQFF.

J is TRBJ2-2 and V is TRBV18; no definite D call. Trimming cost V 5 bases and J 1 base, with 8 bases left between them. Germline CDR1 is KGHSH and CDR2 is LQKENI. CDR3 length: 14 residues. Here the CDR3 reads CASSTDMNTGELFF. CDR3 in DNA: TGTGCCAGCTCAACTGACATGAACACCGGGGAGCTGTTTTTT.

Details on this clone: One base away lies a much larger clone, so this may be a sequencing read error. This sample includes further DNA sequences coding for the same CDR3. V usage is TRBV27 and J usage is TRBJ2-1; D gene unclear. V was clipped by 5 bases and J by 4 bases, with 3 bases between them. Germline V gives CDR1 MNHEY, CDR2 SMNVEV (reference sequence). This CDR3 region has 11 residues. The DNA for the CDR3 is TGTGCCAGCAGTCTATACAATGAGCAGTTCTTC. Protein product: CASSLYNEQFF.

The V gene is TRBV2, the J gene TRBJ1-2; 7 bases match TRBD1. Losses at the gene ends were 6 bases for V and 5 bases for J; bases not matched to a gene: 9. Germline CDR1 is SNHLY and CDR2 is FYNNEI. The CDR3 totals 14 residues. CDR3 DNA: TGTGCCAGCAGCGGGGGGACACAGGGGTATGGCTACACCTTC. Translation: CASSGGTQGYGYTF.

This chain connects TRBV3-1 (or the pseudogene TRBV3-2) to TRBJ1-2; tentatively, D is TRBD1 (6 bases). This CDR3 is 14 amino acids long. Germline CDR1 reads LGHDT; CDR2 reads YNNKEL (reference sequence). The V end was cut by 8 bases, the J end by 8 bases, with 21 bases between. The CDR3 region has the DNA TGTGCCAGCCACTCCCCAGGGGCGTTTGGCGGCTACACCTTC. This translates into CASHSPGAFGGYTF.

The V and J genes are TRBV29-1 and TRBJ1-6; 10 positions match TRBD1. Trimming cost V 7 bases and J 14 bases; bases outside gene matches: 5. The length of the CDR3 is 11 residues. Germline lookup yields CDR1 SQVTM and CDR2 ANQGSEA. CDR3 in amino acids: CSAGQGNTLHF. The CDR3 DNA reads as TGCAGCGCGGGACAGGGGAACACCCTCCACTTT.

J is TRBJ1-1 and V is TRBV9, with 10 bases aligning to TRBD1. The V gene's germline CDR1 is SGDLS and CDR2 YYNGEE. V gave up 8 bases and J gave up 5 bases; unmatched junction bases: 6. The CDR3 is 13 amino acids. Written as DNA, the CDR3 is TGTGCCAGTACACCGGGACAGGGGACTGAAGCTTTCTTT. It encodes CASTPGQGTEAFF.

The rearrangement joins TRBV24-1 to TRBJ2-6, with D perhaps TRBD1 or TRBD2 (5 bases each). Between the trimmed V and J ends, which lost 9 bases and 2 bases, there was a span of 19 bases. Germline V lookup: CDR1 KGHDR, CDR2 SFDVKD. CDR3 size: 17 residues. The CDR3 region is CATSEGLGTPGANVLTF. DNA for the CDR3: TGTGCCACCTCCGAGGGTCTAGGGACCCCTGGGGCCAACGTCCTGACTTTC.

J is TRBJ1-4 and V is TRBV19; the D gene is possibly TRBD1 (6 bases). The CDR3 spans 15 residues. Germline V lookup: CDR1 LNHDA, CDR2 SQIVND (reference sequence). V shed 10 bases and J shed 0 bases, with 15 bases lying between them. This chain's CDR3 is CATRGGFATNEKLFF. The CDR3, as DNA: TGTGCCACCCGAGGGGGTTTCGCAACTAATGAAAAACTGTTTTTT. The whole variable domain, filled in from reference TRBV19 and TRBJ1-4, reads DGGITQSPKYLFRKEGQNVTLSCEQNLNHDAMYWYRQDPGQGLRLIYYSQIVNDFQKGDIAEGYSVSREKKESFPLTVTSAQKNPTAFYLCATRGGFATNEKLFFGSGTQLSVL.

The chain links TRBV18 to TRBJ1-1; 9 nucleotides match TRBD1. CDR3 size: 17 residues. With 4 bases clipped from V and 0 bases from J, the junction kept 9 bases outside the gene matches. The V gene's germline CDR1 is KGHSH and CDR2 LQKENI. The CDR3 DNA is TGTGCCAGCTCACGTCGACAGGGGGAGACGGTGAACACTGAAGCTTTCTTT. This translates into CASSRRQGETVNTEAFF.

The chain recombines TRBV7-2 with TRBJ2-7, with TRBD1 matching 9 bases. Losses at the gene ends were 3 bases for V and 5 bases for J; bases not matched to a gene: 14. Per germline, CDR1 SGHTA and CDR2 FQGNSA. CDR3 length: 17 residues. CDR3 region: CASSFWTGGTGSHEQYF. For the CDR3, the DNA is TGTGCCAGCAGCTTTTGGACTGGAGGGACAGGGTCCCACGAGCAGTACTTC. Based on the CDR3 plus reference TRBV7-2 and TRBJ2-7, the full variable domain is GAGVSQSPSNKVTEKGKDVELRCDPISGHTALYWYRQSLGQGLEFLIYFQGNSAPDKSGLPSDRFSAERTGGSVSTLTIQRTQQEDSAVYLCASSFWTGGTGSHEQYFGPGTRLTVT.

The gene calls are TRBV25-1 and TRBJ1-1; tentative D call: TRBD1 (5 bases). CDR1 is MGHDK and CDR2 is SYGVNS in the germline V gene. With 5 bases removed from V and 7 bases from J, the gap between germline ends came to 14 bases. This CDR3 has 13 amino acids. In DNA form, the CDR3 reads TGTGCCAGCAGTTTTAAGGGGTCGGGTGAAGCTTTCTTT. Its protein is CASSFKGSGEAFF.

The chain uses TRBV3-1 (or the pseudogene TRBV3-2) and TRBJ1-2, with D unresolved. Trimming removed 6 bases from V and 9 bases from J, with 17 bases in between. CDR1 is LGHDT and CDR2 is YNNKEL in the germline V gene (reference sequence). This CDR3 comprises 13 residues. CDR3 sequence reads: CASRTEGRGSYTF. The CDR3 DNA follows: TGTGCCAGCAGGACTGAGGGCCGTGGGAGCTACACCTTC.

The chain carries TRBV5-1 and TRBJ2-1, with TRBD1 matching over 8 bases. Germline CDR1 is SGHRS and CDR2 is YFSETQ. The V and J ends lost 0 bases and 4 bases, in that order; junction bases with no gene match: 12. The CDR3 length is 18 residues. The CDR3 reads CASSLAGLRDRWYNEQFF. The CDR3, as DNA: TGCGCCAGCAGCTTGGCGGGTCTCCGGGACAGGTGGTACAATGAGCAGTTCTTC.

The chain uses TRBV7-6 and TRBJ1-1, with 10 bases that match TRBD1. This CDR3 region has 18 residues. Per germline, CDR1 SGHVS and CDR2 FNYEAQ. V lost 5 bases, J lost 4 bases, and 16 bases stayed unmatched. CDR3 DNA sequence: TGTGCCAGCAGCACACAAAACCAAATCGGGACAGGGGTCACTGAAGCTTTCTTT. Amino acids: CASSTQNQIGTGVTEAFF.

The CDR3 coding sequence is TGTGCCAGCAGTTCATCGACAGGCTGGACTGAAGCTTTCTTT. Protein: CASSSSTGWTEAFF. J is TRBJ1-1 and V is TRBV6-5; D might be TRBD1 (6 bases). CDR3 length: 14 amino acids. Trimming left V 4 bases short and J 5 bases short, with 14 bases between. Germline values: CDR1 MNHEY, CDR2 SVGAGI.

The CDR3: CASSQKRGIYTDTQYF. The CDR3 bases are TGTGCCAGCAGCCAAAAGCGGGGGATTTACACAGATACGCAGTATTTT. The chain joins TRBV3-1 (or the pseudogene TRBV3-2) to TRBJ2-3; 8 bases agree with TRBD2. Losses at the gene ends were 2 bases for V and 2 bases for J; bases not matched to a gene: 6. CDR1 and CDR2 from the germline V gene are LGHDT and YNNKEL (reference sequence). The CDR3 runs to 16 residues.

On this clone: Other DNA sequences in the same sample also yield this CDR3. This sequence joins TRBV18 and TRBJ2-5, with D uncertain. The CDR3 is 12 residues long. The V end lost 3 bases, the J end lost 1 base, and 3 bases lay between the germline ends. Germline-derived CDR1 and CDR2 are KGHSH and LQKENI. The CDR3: CASSPSQETQYF. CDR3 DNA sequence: TGTGCCAGCTCACCCTCCCAAGAGACCCAGTACTTC.

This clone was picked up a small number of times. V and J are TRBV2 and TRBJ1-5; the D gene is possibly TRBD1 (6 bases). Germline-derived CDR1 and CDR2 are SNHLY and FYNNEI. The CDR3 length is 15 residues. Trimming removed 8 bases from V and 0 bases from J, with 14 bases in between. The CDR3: CASEEGGISNQPQHF. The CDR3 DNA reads TGTGCCAGCGAGGAAGGGGGAATTAGCAATCAGCCCCAGCATTTT.

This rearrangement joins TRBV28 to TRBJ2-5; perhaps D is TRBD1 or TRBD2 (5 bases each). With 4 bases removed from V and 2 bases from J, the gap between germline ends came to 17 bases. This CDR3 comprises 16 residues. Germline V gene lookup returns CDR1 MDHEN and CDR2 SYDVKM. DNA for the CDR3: TGTGCCAGCAGTTCCTACCAGGGACGCGGACAAGAGACCCAGTACTTC. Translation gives CASSSYQGRGQETQYF.

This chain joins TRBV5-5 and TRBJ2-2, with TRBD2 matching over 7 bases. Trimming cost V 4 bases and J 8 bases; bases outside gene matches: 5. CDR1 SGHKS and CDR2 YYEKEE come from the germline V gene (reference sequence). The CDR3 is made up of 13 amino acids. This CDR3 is CASSPPGGGELFF. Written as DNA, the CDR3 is TGTGCCAGCAGCCCGCCGGGAGGAGGGGAGCTGTTTTTT.

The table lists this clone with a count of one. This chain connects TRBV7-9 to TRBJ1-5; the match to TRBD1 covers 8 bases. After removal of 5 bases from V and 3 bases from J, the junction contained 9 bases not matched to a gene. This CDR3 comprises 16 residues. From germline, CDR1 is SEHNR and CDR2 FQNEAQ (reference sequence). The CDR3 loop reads CASSATATGANQPQHF. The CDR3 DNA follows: TGTGCCAGCAGCGCTACCGCGACAGGGGCCAATCAGCCCCAGCATTTT.

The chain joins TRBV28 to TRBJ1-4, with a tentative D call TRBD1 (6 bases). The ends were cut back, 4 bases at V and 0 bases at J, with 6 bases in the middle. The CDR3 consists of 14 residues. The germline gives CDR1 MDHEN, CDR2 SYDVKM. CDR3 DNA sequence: TGTGCCAGCAGTTGGACAGCAACTAATGAAAAACTGTTTTTT. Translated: CASSWTATNEKLFF.

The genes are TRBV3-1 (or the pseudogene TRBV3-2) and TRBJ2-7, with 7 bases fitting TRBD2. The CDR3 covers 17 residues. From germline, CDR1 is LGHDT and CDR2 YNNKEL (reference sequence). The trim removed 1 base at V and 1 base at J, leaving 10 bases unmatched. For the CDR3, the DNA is TGTGCCAGCAGCCAAGTATTAGGGCTAGCGGTTTCCTACGAGCAGTACTTC. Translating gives CASSQVLGLAVSYEQYF.

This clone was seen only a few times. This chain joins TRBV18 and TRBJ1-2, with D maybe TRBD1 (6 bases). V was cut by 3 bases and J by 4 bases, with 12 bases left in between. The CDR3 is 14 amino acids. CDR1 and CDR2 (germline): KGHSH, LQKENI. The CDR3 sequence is CASSPPGQFYGYTF. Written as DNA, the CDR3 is TGTGCCAGCTCACCCCCTGGACAGTTCTATGGCTACACCTTC.